A single sample gave rise to the 24 T cell receptor beta chains below, sequenced in a study of T cells in Graves' hyperthyroidism and ophthalmopathy. Using RNA transcripts as the source, TCR beta CDR3 regions were amplified. The study used the HTBI primer set for a first-round RT-PCR of the TCR CDR3. TCRdb reanalysed the multiplex PCR reads using MiXCR and keeps one entry per CDR3 protein. The sample shows some 250,000 distinct CDR3 sequences, approximately 15% of them seen only once. Sequencing was carried out using blood. The receptors here all came from a woman in her thirties or forties with Graves' hyperthyroidism that later progressed to Graves' ophthalmopathy.

This clonotype came up many times. The V gene is TRBV11-2, the J gene TRBJ2-1; D call uncertain. Germline-derived CDR1 and CDR2 are SGHAT and FQNNGV. Trimming took off 0 bases at V and 6 bases at J, with 6 bases between the two ends. The CDR3 contains 13 residues. CDR3 in DNA: TGTGCCAGCAGCTTAGATCTATTCAATGAGCAGTTCTTC. Its translation: CASSLDLFNEQFF.

The CDR3 loop is CASSAGKVDRGGWVEQYF. The CDR3 DNA sequence: TGTGCCAGCAGCGCCGGTAAAGTGGACAGGGGTGGCTGGGTCGAGCAGTACTTC. V gene TRBV7-9 combines with J gene TRBJ2-7; 9 bases are shared with TRBD1. This CDR3 comprises 18 residues. Germline V lookup: CDR1 SEHNR, CDR2 FQNEAQ (reference sequence). V lost 5 bases, J lost 6 bases, and 20 bases stayed unmatched. The full variable domain, rest sourced from reference TRBV7-9 and TRBJ2-7, is DTGVSQNPRHKITKRGQNVTFRCDPISEHNRLYWYRQTLGQGPEFLTYFQNEAQLEKSRLLSDRFSAERPKGSFSTLEIQRTEQGDSAMYLCASSAGKVDRGGWVEQYFGPGTRLTVT.

This clonotype was seen at least ten times. The chain recombines TRBV25-1 with TRBJ1-2; possible D gene TRBD1, 6 bases. V dropped 1 base and J dropped 3 bases, with 15 bases sitting between them. Germline V gene sequence: CDR1 MGHDK, CDR2 SYGVNS. CDR3 length: 16 amino acids. CDR3 sequence reads: CASSESGAHSHYGYTF. The CDR3 DNA is TGTGCCAGCAGTGAATCGGGGGCCCACTCGCACTATGGCTACACCTTC.

This clonotype was seen a handful of times. The chain combines TRBV4-1 with TRBJ1-1, with D possibly being TRBD1 (6 bases). Per germline, CDR1 MGHRA and CDR2 YSYEKL. The V end lost 4 bases, the J end lost 0 bases, and 18 bases lay between the germline ends. The CDR3 contains 17 residues. The CDR3 loop is CASSRGVLGALNTEAFF. The CDR3 DNA follows: TGCGCCAGCAGCCGGGGGGTCTTGGGGGCTTTGAACACTGAAGCTTTCTTT.

The chain joins TRBV10-1 to TRBJ1-1; the D gene is possibly TRBD1 (5 bases). V was cut by 7 bases and J by 1 base, with 28 bases left in between. CDR3 size: 19 residues. Germline V lookup: CDR1 WNHNN, CDR2 SYGVQD (reference sequence). The CDR3 DNA follows: TGCGCCAGCAAACCTAAGGAAGGGGCTAAGATTGAACCGAACACTGAAGCTTTCTTT. It encodes CASKPKEGAKIEPNTEAFF.

This clonotype was observed a few times. The chain uses TRBV10-3 and TRBJ2-1; TRBD2 agrees at 8 bases. The CDR3 contains 15 residues. Looked up from germline, CDR1 is ENHRY and CDR2 is SYGVKD. V lost 5 bases to trimming and J lost 0 bases; unmatched junction nucleotides: 3. For the CDR3, the DNA is TGTGCCATCAGTTCCAGCGGGAGCTCCTACAATGAGCAGTTCTTC. Protein product: CAISSSGSSYNEQFF.

This clonotype occurred many times. The rearrangement joins TRBV9 to TRBJ2-7, with TRBD2 matching over 8 bases. Germline values: CDR1 SGDLS, CDR2 YYNGEE. After removal of 4 bases from V and 5 bases from J, the junction contained 8 bases not matched to a gene. The CDR3 totals 14 residues. CDR3 coding DNA: TGTGCCAGCAGCTCCTCGGGAGGGCCTGACGAGCAGTACTTC. Translated, it gives CASSSSGGPDEQYF. Full variable domain (remainder filled in from reference TRBV9 and TRBJ2-7): DSGVTQTPKHLITATGQRVTLRCSPRSGDLSVYWYQQSLDQGLQFLIQYYNGEERAKGNILERFSAQQFPDLHSELNLSSLELGDSALYFCASSSSGGPDEQYFGPGTRLTVT.

Ten or more counts support this clonotype. This rearrangement joins TRBV2 to TRBJ2-5, with TRBD2 identical over 7 bases. Losses at the gene ends were 4 bases for V and 5 bases for J; bases not matched to a gene: 10. This CDR3 comprises 15 residues. Per germline, CDR1 SNHLY and CDR2 FYNNEI. This CDR3 is CASSGLTSVRETQYF. The DNA for the CDR3 is TGTGCCAGCAGTGGGCTAACTAGCGTTCGGGAGACCCAGTACTTC.

This clonotype was detected many times. V gene TRBV11-2 combines with J gene TRBJ2-7; TRBD1 or TRBD2 may be the D gene (5 bases each). The ends were cut back, 5 bases at V and 3 bases at J, with 14 bases in the middle. The CDR3 is 14 residues long. Germline CDR1 reads SGHAT; CDR2 reads FQNNGV. This CDR3 is CASSPGRGDYEQYF. The CDR3 DNA reads TGTGCCAGCAGCCCCGGACGAGGGGACTACGAGCAGTACTTC.

Comment on this clonotype: This sequence may be a read error, since a much larger clone differs from it by one base. CDR3 protein: CASSPSRGAYNEQFF. The CDR3 DNA is TGTGCCAGCAGCCCTAGCAGGGGAGCCTACAATGAGCAGTTCTTC. V usage is TRBV9 and J usage is TRBJ2-1; weak D call: TRBD1 (6 bases). The CDR3 contains 15 residues. V lost 4 bases, J lost 2 bases, and 13 bases lay in between. CDR1 is SGDLS and CDR2 is YYNGEE in the germline V gene.

The rearrangement uses TRBV2 and TRBJ2-7; D not resolved. CDR3 size: 13 residues. V was trimmed by 7 bases and J by 3 bases, leaving 13 bases between them. From germline, CDR1 is SNHLY and CDR2 FYNNEI. The CDR3 spells CASTESISYEQYF. CDR3 nucleotide sequence: TGTGCCAGCACAGAAAGTATAAGCTACGAGCAGTACTTC. The whole variable domain, remainder taken from reference TRBV2 and TRBJ2-7, is EPEVTQTPSHQVTQMGQEVILRCVPISNHLYFYWYRQILGQKVEFLVSFYNNEISEKSEIFDDQFSVERPDGSNFTLKIRSTKLEDSAMYFCASTESISYEQYFGPGTRLTVT.

This clonotype has ten or more counts. The V call is TRBV18, the J call TRBJ2-3; TRBD2 matches 8 bases. The V gene's germline CDR1 is KGHSH and CDR2 LQKENI. Losses at the gene ends were 3 bases for V and 2 bases for J; bases not matched to a gene: 13. The CDR3 has 18 amino acids. In DNA, the CDR3 is TGTGCCAGCTCACCGCGGGGGGCCGGAACTGGTGCCACAGATACGCAGTATTTT. This gives the protein CASSPRGAGTGATDTQYF.

This clonotype occurred many times. The rearrangement links TRBV15 to TRBJ1-5, with unresolved D. This CDR3 comprises 16 residues. V gave up 0 bases and J gave up 5 bases, with 14 bases separating them. The germline CDR1 and CDR2 sequences are LNHNV and YYDKDF (reference sequence). The CDR3 DNA is TGTGCCACCAGCAGAGATTATAGGGTAATGGATCAGCCCCAGCATTTT. Its protein product is CATSRDYRVMDQPQHF.

This clonotype was detected only once. This chain joins TRBV6-1 and TRBJ2-7, with D perhaps given as TRBD1 or TRBD2 (5 bases each). The CDR3 contains 12 residues. The germline V gene encodes CDR1 MNHNS and CDR2 SASEGT. The V end was cut by 7 bases, the J end by 9 bases, with 16 bases between. CDR3 amino acids: CASTGTAVGQYF. Here the CDR3 DNA reads TGTGCCAGCACGGGGACGGCGGTAGGGCAGTACTTC.

This sequence joins TRBV2 and TRBJ1-1; D remains ambiguous. V was cut by 6 bases and J by 5 bases, with 13 bases left in between. CDR1 and CDR2 (germline): SNHLY, FYNNEI. The CDR3 runs to 13 residues. CDR3 in amino acids: CASSDSGVTEAFF. The CDR3 DNA is TGTGCCAGCAGCGATAGTGGGGTGACTGAAGCTTTCTTT.

Ten or more counts support this clonotype. This chain uses TRBV11-2 with TRBJ2-2; TRBD1 is a possible D gene (6 bases). Germline CDR1 is SGHAT and CDR2 is FQNNGV. The CDR3 extends over 17 amino acids. Trimming pared 0 bases from V and 1 base from J, leaving 12 bases between. The CDR3 region is CASSLDRLTGNTGELFF. CDR3 coding DNA: TGTGCCAGCAGCTTAGATCGGTTGACAGGGAACACCGGGGAGCTGTTTTTT.

The table lists this clonotype with many counts. The chain employs TRBV11-2 and TRBJ2-7; tentatively, D is TRBD2 (6 bases). V lost 3 bases and J lost 2, with 14 bases in between. This CDR3 comprises 15 residues. From germline, CDR1 is SGHAT and CDR2 FQNNGV. The chain's CDR3 is CASSLNLRETYEQYF. The CDR3 nucleotides are TGTGCCAGCAGCTTGAATCTCCGGGAGACCTACGAGCAGTACTTC.

As regards this clonotype: Compared with germline, one end of the junction differs, possibly owing to a read error. The V gene is TRBV28, the J gene TRBJ2-5; the match to TRBD2 covers 10 bases. The CDR3 loop spans 14 amino acids. From germline, CDR1 is MDHEN and CDR2 SYDVKM. CDR3 region: CASRQGASGGLVDF. The CDR3 DNA reads as TGTGCCAGCAGGCAAGGGGCTAGCGGGGGCCTGGTGGACTTC.

This clonotype showed up many times. The chain recombines TRBV28 with TRBJ2-7, with D maybe TRBD2 (5 bases). CDR1 is MDHEN, CDR2 SYDVKM, per germline. Deletions cut 1 base from V and 3 bases from J, with 10 bases between. The length of the CDR3 is 14 residues. The CDR3 loop is CASSLFTSGYEQYF. The CDR3 coding sequence is TGTGCCAGCAGTTTATTCACGAGCGGCTACGAGCAGTACTTC.

This clonotype was detected ten times or more. The chain joins TRBV30 to TRBJ1-1; 8 bases fit TRBD1. There are 13 residues in the CDR3. Germline loops: CDR1 GTSNPN, CDR2 SVGIG (reference sequence). The V segment lost 2 bases and the J segment 4 bases; nucleotides outside the gene matches: 3. This CDR3 reads CAWSLGTGTEAFF. CDR3 sequence (DNA): TGTGCCTGGAGTCTAGGGACAGGCACTGAAGCTTTCTTT.

This clonotype has a count of ten or more. The gene calls are TRBV20-1 and TRBJ2-1, with D hard to call. The CDR3 spans 13 residues. V lost 1 base, J lost 2 bases, and 6 bases lay in between. Germline V gene lookup returns CDR1 DFQATT and CDR2 SNEGSKA (reference sequence). CDR3 in DNA: TGCAGTGCTAGAGCTGGTGCCTACAATGAGCAGTTCTTC. It is translated as CSARAGAYNEQFF.

This clonotype was seen only a few times. The genes are TRBV7-9 and TRBJ1-1; maybe TRBD1 (5 bases). CDR1 SEHNR and CDR2 FQNEAQ come from the germline V gene (reference sequence). Trimming took 3 bases from V and 6 from J, leaving 17 bases between them. The CDR3 is made up of 15 amino acids. CDR3: CASSFQGIGVSEAFF. The CDR3 DNA follows: TGTGCCAGCAGCTTTCAGGGAATTGGAGTCTCTGAAGCTTTCTTT.

This clonotype was seen many times. The DNA of the CDR3 is TGTGCCAGCACCCCGATAGCCGGGAGCACCGGGGAGCTGTTTTTT. Translated: CASTPIAGSTGELFF. The chain combines TRBV12-3 or TRBV12-4 with TRBJ2-2; D may be TRBD2 (6 bases). This CDR3 is 15 amino acids long. Trimming took 7 bases from V and 4 from J, leaving 16 bases between them.

At least ten counts were recorded for this clonotype. The chain combines TRBV7-8 with TRBJ1-2; D remains unclear. CDR1 and CDR2 (germline): SGHVS, FQNEAQ. The germline V and J ends were trimmed by 2 bases and 2 bases, with 9 bases remaining between them. The CDR3 length is 14 residues. CDR3 sequence (DNA): TGTGCCAGCAGCTTAAATCAAGGCAACTATGGCTACACCTTC. It encodes CASSLNQGNYGYTF.